Listed below are T cell receptor beta chains from one sample, sequenced in a study of radiotherapy plus CTLA-4 blockade in lung cancer. Clones were sequenced by immunoSEQ multiplex PCR, and TCRdb holds only the in-frame ones, with some missing. Here the sample spans approximately 89,000 clones, 60% to 85% being singletons. The material sequenced was peripheral blood, taken from a patient treated with radiotherapy plus ipilimumab. The receptors were sampled from a human donor with non-small cell lung cancer who had a partial response to radiotherapy plus ipilimumab. Some clones in this sample may be carry-over from other donors' samples. The CDR3 runs from the conserved cysteine through the conserved F or W.

>TRBJ2-4|TRBV19
CASSPRRGAGIKNIQYF
>TRBJ1-5|TRBV9
CASSVVFFGPQHF
>TRBJ2-1|TRBV5-1
CASSAGDFFEQFF
>TRBJ2-3|TRBV7-3
CASRLGLAGGADTQYF
>TRBJ2-7|TRBV28
CASRKPTSGPYF
>TRBJ2-5|TRBV9
CASSLGQIQETQYF
>TRBJ2-7|TRBV28
CASSLRQAREQYF
>TRBJ1-1|TRBV5-1
CASSFGGGDTEAFF
>TRBJ2-1|TRBV28
CASSLAGTSIKNEQFF
>TRBJ2-1|TRBV18
CARLGELSYNEQFF
>TRBJ1-1|TRBV6-1
CASSSGQANTEAFF
>TRBJ2-3|TRBV28
CASSSMRRGGPDTQYF
>TRBJ2-7|TRBV27
CASRSGLAGGFYEQYF
>TRBJ2-3|TRBV11-3
CASSLVGGPTDTQYF
>TRBJ2-7|TRBV7-2
CASSFARGPYEQYF
>TRBJ2-5|TRBV7-2
CASSRGQTIQETQYF
>TRBJ2-1|TRBV6-5
CATSWGRTGVNEQFF
>TRBJ2-3|TRBV19
CASMSLGDLSTDTQYF
>TRBJ2-7|TRBV7-3
CASSLEITGSSYEQYF
>TRBJ2-3|TRBV28
CASKRGGTDTQYF
>TRBJ2-3|TRBV19
CASSMGLAEDTQYF
>TRBJ1-1|TRBV18
CASSSGQANTEAFF
>TRBJ2-2|TRBV7-2
CASSLISYTGELFF
>TRBJ2-7|TRBV10-3
CAISGGTGGVYEQYF
>TRBJ2-7|TRBV18
CASSPGLTGTYEQYF
>TRBJ2-5|TRBV2
CASRADRGGQETQYF
>TRBJ2-3|TRBV12-5
CASGLPTGLAGVTDTQYF
>TRBJ2-7|TRBV18
CASSSGTANWYEQYF
>TRBJ1-5|TRBV5-1
CASSLTGDNQPQHF
>TRBJ2-1|TRBV7-3
CASSLTALAGNEQFF
>TRBJ2-1|TRBV6-5
CASSSLHSISYNEQFF
>TRBJ2-1|TRBV13
CASSFRGGHEQFF
>TRBJ2-1|TRBV9
CASSVGLAGPYNEQFF
>TRBJ2-1|TRBV7-2
CASSLAGRQGARGEQFF
>TRBJ2-2|TRBV5-1
CASSARDSHPNTGELFF
>TRBJ1-3|TRBV4-3
CASSQDSGAGNTIYF
>TRBJ2-3|TRBV5-8
CASSLVPAGGKTQYF
>TRBJ1-5|TRBV28
CASSLAGVGFFQPQHF
>TRBJ2-7|TRBV10-3
CAISPGQSSYEQYF
>TRBJ2-5|TRBV28
CASSPAGVRQETQYF
>TRBJ2-1|TRBV6-4
CASSDHWRETINEQFF
>TRBJ1-2|TRBV29-1
CSVGTGGAGNYGYTF
>TRBJ2-4|TRBV19
CASSIVTGGGAKNIQYF
>TRBJ2-1|TRBV30
CAWSVEPYNEQFF
>TRBJ2-4|TRBV9
CASSTSGTSNDPAKNIQYF
>TRBJ1-6|TRBV14
CASSRNSPDSPLHF
>TRBJ1-4|TRBV5-6
CASSPGTGPNEKLFF
>TRBJ2-7|TRBV11-3
CASSNARGGLIYEQYF
>TRBJ2-1|TRBV5-5
CASSPEGREGWGDEQFF
>TRBJ1-5|TRBV6-1
CASSAPPRGNQPQHF
>TRBJ1-2|TRBV5-3
CARRPSRRTGKSYGYTF
>TRBJ1-4|TRBV28
CASSTHPGTGVEKLFF
>TRBJ2-1|TRBV9
CASSVGGAGGDNEQFF
>TRBJ2-3|TRBV6-1
CASSASGRRISHTDTQYF
>TRBJ2-7|TRBV28
CASREQASYEQYF